This T cell receptor beta chain derives from a study of vaccination and CD4 T cells after COVID-19. Overall study: Convalescent patients gave post-COVID blood a median about 100 days post-diagnosis, range 35 to 161. Overlapping peptides of the spike proteins of SARS-CoV-2, HCoV-NL63, HCoV-OC43 and HCoV-229E were used for cell stimulation. For control cultures, the treatment was a CEFX pool, an HIV-1 Nef pool, or no peptide.

Indicated treatment: roughly 10-day PBMC culture with coronavirus spike peptide pools or control peptides (ViraFEST assay). Germline V gene lookup returns CDR1 KGHDR and CDR2 SFDVKD. Trimming cost V 5 bases and J 7 bases; bases outside gene matches: 5. The CDR3 contains 14 residues. A note on this clonotype: Its antigen is unknown.

Sequencing of the DNA from cultured CD4+ T cells was carried out with the Oncomine TCR Beta short-read assay. TCRdb redid the calling of the PCR reads with MiXCR, one entry per CDR3 protein. The data show over 10,000 distinct CDR3 sequences, 44% seen once. This clonotype originated in a human donor with COVID-19. The chain carries TRBV24-1 and TRBJ2-3, with 10 nucleotides matching TRBD1. The sample taken for sequencing was cultured CD4+ T cells from blood. In nucleotides, the CDR3 is TGTGCCACCAGTGGGGGACAGGGGATTCATACGCAGTATTTT. This gives the protein CATSGGQGIHTQYF.